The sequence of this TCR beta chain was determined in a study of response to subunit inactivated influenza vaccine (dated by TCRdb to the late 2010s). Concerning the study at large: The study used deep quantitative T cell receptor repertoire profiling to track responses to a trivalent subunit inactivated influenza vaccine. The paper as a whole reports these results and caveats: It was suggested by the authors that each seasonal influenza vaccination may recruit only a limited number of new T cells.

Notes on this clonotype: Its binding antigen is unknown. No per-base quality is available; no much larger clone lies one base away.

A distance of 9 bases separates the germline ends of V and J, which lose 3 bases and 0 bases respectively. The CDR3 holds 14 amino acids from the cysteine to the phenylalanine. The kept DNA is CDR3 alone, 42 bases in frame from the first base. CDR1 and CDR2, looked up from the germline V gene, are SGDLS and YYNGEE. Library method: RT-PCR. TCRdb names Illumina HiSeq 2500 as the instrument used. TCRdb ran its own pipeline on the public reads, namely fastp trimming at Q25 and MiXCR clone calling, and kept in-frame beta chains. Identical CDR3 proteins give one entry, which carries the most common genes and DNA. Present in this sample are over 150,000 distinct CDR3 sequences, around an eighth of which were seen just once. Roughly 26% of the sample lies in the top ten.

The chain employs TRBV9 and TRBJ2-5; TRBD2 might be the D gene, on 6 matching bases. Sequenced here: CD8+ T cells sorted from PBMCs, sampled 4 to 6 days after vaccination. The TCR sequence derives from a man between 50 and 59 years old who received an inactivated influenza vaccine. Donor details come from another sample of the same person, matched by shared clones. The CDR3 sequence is CASSGGENQETQYF. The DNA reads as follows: TGTGCCAGCAGCGGCGGGGAAAACCAAGAGACCCAGTACTTC.